The 27 T cell receptor beta chains in this list originate from one sample, sequenced in a study of T cells in Graves' hyperthyroidism and ophthalmopathy. TCR beta CDR3 regions were amplified from RNA transcripts. In the first-round RT-PCR of the TCR CDR3, the HTBI primer set was used. TCRdb reanalysed the multiplex PCR reads using MiXCR and keeps one entry per CDR3 protein. The data show hundreds of thousands of distinct CDR3 sequences, 35% to 45% seen once. The sequenced sample consisted of blood. The receptors come from a young man with Graves' hyperthyroidism.

This clonotype was recorded many times. The chain combines TRBV24-1 with TRBJ2-2; the D is unclear. There are 13 residues in the CDR3. Germline lookup yields CDR1 KGHDR and CDR2 SFDVKD. Trimming removed 8 bases at V and 0 bases at J, with 6 bases between. CDR3 nucleotides: TGTGCCACCATTAGTTCGAACACCGGGGAGCTGTTTTTT. Its protein is CATISSNTGELFF.

V is TRBV6-6 and J is TRBJ1-1, with unresolved D. The CDR3 has 14 amino acids. The germline CDR1 and CDR2 sequences are MNHNY and SVGAGI (reference sequence). The V gene lost 3 bases and the J gene lost 0 bases, with 8 bases spanning the gap. The CDR3 region has the DNA TGTGCCAGCAGTTATATTTCCATGAACACTGAAGCTTTCTTT. Protein: CASSYISMNTEAFF.

With regard to this clonotype: One end of the junction is discordant with germline, which a read error may explain. The rearrangement joins TRBV7-6 to TRBJ2-7, with D perhaps matching TRBD2 (5 bases). The germline gives CDR1 SGHVS, CDR2 FNYEAQ. The CDR3 runs to 16 residues. The CDR3 spells CASSQDPGMSSYEQYF. CDR3 coding DNA: TGCGCCAGCAGCCAAGACCCGGGGATGAGCTCCTACGAGCAGTACTTC.

The chain employs TRBV2 and TRBJ1-4; 9 positions match TRBD1. With 8 bases clipped from V and 8 bases from J, the junction kept 6 bases outside the gene matches. This CDR3 spans 13 amino acids. Germline CDR1 and CDR2: SNHLY and FYNNEI. The CDR3 sequence: CASVGTGWEKLFF. CDR3 in DNA: TGTGCCAGCGTTGGGACAGGGTGGGAAAAACTGTTTTTT.

The gene calls are TRBV10-3 and TRBJ2-2, with 10 positions matching TRBD2. V was pared by 6 bases and J by 2 bases, with 15 bases of the junction left unmatched. The germline V gene has CDR1 ENHRY and CDR2 SYGVKD. The CDR3 has 19 residues. The CDR3, as DNA: TGTGCCATCAGCTCCCGCGGGGTTGGACTAGCGGTTAACACCGGGGAGCTGTTTTTT. Encoded protein: CAISSRGVGLAVNTGELFF.

This clonotype has just a few counts. The genes are TRBV20-1 and TRBJ2-5; 10 nucleotides line up with TRBD2. V lost 4 bases, J lost 4 bases, and 6 bases stayed unmatched. CDR1 is DFQATT and CDR2 is SNEGSKA in the germline V gene (reference sequence). There are 14 residues in the CDR3. CDR3 residues: CSAIFLAGAETQYF. For the CDR3, the DNA is TGCAGTGCTATATTTCTAGCGGGGGCAGAGACCCAGTACTTC.

This clonotype appeared a few times. This chain links TRBV5-1 with TRBJ1-1; D unclear. Germline assignment: CDR1 SGHRS and CDR2 YFSETQ. The V end was cut by 1 base, the J end by 2 bases, with 12 bases between. The CDR3 loop spans 15 amino acids. The CDR3: CASSLYVRPNTEAFF. The CDR3 bases are TGCGCCAGCAGCTTGTATGTCAGGCCTAACACTGAAGCTTTCTTT.

The V gene is TRBV9, the J gene TRBJ1-6; maybe TRBD1 (6 bases). V was cut by 0 bases and J by 3 bases, with 7 bases left in between. The CDR3 is 15 residues long. Per the germline V gene, CDR1 is SGDLS and CDR2 is YYNGEE. The CDR3 here is CASSVEGDYNSPLHF. CDR3 in DNA: TGTGCCAGCAGCGTAGAGGGGGACTATAATTCACCCCTCCACTTT.

This clonotype occurred a few times. The chain links TRBV6-1 to TRBJ1-2; a possible D gene is TRBD1 (6 bases). The CDR3 is made up of 16 amino acids. The germline V gene has CDR1 MNHNS and CDR2 SASEGT. V lost 8 bases, J lost 10 bases, and 29 bases lay in between. CDR3 protein: CASFASLRADSVPYTF. CDR3 sequence (DNA): TGTGCCAGCTTCGCCTCACTCCGAGCGGACAGCGTTCCCTACACCTTC.

The table lists this clonotype with many counts. The chain is built from TRBV3-1 and TRBJ2-7, with D uncertain. This CDR3 spans 12 amino acids. Germline-derived CDR1 and CDR2 are LGHDT and YNNKEL (reference sequence). V shed 1 base and J shed 4 bases, with 5 bases lying between them. CDR3 in DNA: TGTGCCAGCAGCCAAGTGGCGTACGAGCAGTACTTC. Its protein product is CASSQVAYEQYF.

This clonotype was seen many times. The gene calls are TRBV9 and TRBJ2-7; D perhaps matches TRBD1 (8 bases). The length of the CDR3 is 13 residues. CDR1 and CDR2 (germline): SGDLS, YYNGEE. Trimming left V 4 bases short and J 6 bases short, with 14 bases between. CDR3 nucleotide sequence: TGTGCCAGCAGCCTGACAGGGGAGGGCGAGCAGTACTTC. As protein: CASSLTGEGEQYF.

This clonotype came up a few times. The rearrangement uses TRBV5-1 and TRBJ2-2; D call uncertain. The CDR3 length is 15 residues. The V gene's germline CDR1 is SGHRS and CDR2 YFSETQ. V lost 4 bases and J lost 0, with 10 bases in between. CDR3 loop: CASSAAMANTGELFF. The CDR3 DNA follows: TGCGCCAGCAGCGCGGCCATGGCGAACACCGGGGAGCTGTTTTTT. Looking up the rest from reference TRBV5-1 and TRBJ2-2 gives the full variable domain: KAGVTQTPRYLIKTRGQQVTLSCSPISGHRSVSWYQQTPGQGLQFLFEYFSETQRNKGNFPGRFSGRQFSNSRSEMNVSTLELGDSALYLCASSAAMANTGELFFGEGSRLTVL.

This clonotype came up a few times. This sequence joins TRBV5-4 and TRBJ2-5; 7 bases line up with TRBD2. The CDR3 spans 14 residues. V was clipped by 5 bases and J by 4 bases; unmatched bases: 8. CDR1 is SGHNT, CDR2 YYREEE, per germline (reference sequence). The CDR3 loop reads CASRWQGGAETQYF. The CDR3 DNA reads as TGTGCCAGCAGGTGGCAGGGAGGGGCAGAGACCCAGTACTTC.

V gene TRBV7-6 combines with J gene TRBJ2-7, with D perhaps matching TRBD2 (6 bases). This CDR3 region has 15 residues. Trimming pared 1 base from V and 6 bases from J, leaving 16 bases between. Germline lookup yields CDR1 SGHVS and CDR2 FNYEAQ. CDR3 in DNA: TGTGCCAGCAGCTTAGGGTGGAGCTATAGCGGCGAGCAGTACTTC. This codes for CASSLGWSYSGEQYF.

This rearrangement joins TRBV7-2 to TRBJ1-1; D is perhaps TRBD1 (5 bases). CDR3 length equals 15 residues. Trimming took off 3 bases at V and 1 base at J, with 12 bases between the two ends. CDR1 SGHTA and CDR2 FQGNSA come from the germline V gene. CDR3 region: CASSFRDSGNTEAFF. The DNA of the CDR3 is TGTGCCAGCAGCTTCCGGGACTCCGGGAACACTGAAGCTTTCTTT.

The chain combines TRBV10-3 with TRBJ1-4; possible D gene TRBD1, 5 bases. V was pared by 3 bases and J by 7 bases, with 12 bases between. From germline, CDR1 is ENHRY and CDR2 SYGVKD. This CDR3 comprises 14 residues. The DNA for the CDR3 is TGTGCCATCAGTGACTTTGGGGGGTCTGAAAAACTGTTTTTT. Protein sequence: CAISDFGGSEKLFF.

The chain uses TRBV2 and TRBJ1-3; D gene uncertain. Germline CDR1 and CDR2: SNHLY and FYNNEI. The ends were cut back, 3 bases at V and 0 bases at J, with 15 bases in the middle. The CDR3 runs 17 residues. CDR3 sequence: CASSDGTFSLSGNTIYF. The CDR3 nucleotides are TGTGCCAGCAGTGATGGAACTTTTTCTCTCTCTGGAAACACCATATATTTT.

This clonotype was seen ten or more times. This chain connects TRBV12-3 or TRBV12-4 to TRBJ1-5, with D possibly TRBD1 on 6 matching bases. The ends were cut back, 1 base at V and 6 bases at J, with 10 bases in the middle. The CDR3 contains 14 residues. This CDR3 reads CASSLVGRGQPQHF. CDR3 in DNA: TGTGCCAGCAGTTTAGTTGGCAGGGGTCAGCCCCAGCATTTT.

The chain is built from TRBV11-2 and TRBJ2-7; D unclear. The germline V and J ends were trimmed by 8 bases and 2 bases, with 22 bases remaining between them. CDR1 is SGHAT, CDR2 FQNNGV, per germline. The CDR3 is 16 residues long. As DNA, the CDR3 is TGTGCCAGCGTTCTATGGTTAGGAGAGCCGACCTACGAGCAGTACTTC. This sequence encodes CASVLWLGEPTYEQYF.

With respect to this clonotype: A clone one base away is much larger, so this may be a read error. The CDR3 end shows no conserved phenylalanine or tryptophan, and so a read error is likely. This chain joins TRBV20-1 and TRBJ1-6, with D uncertain. Trimming stripped 6 bases from V and 9 bases from J, with 15 bases between. CDR1 is DFQATT, CDR2 SNEGSKA, per germline (reference sequence). There are 13 residues in the CDR3. CDR3 DNA sequence: TGCAGTGCCAGGACCGACGAGAGTTCACCCCTCCACCTT. It translates to CSARTDESSPLHL.

The chain joins TRBV7-9 to TRBJ2-7; 7 bases align to TRBD1. The CDR3 consists of 13 residues. Germline V gene data show CDR1 as SEHNR and CDR2 as FQNEAQ (reference sequence). With 5 bases clipped from V and 5 bases from J, the junction kept 6 bases outside the gene matches. In DNA form, the CDR3 reads TGTGCCAGCAGCACAGACAGGGAGAACGAGCAGTACTTC. This sequence encodes CASSTDRENEQYF.

As for this clonotype: A read error may explain this, as a much larger clone is one base away. The CDR3 does not end in the conserved phenylalanine or tryptophan, so this is likely a read error. J is TRBJ1-1 and V is TRBV7-8; D is ambiguous. Germline assignment: CDR1 SGHVS and CDR2 FQNEAQ. Trimming shortened V by 10 bases and J by 2 bases, and 14 bases separated the two germline ends. This CDR3 has 13 residues. This CDR3 is CATKLGINTEAFY. CDR3 coding DNA: TGTGCCACGAAGCTGGGCATTAACACTGAAGCTTTCTAT.

The chain carries TRBV5-4 and TRBJ2-2; 9 bases fit TRBD1. The CDR3 length is 16 residues. The V and J ends lost 2 bases and 0 bases, in that order; junction bases with no gene match: 2. The V gene's germline CDR1 is SGHNT and CDR2 YYREEE (reference sequence). CDR3 DNA sequence: TGTGCCAGCAGCTTAGACAGGGGGACGAACACCGGGGAGCTGTTTTTT. It encodes CASSLDRGTNTGELFF.

In regard to this clonotype: A single base separates this from a much larger clone, so it may be a read error. This CDR3 is missing its conserved last phenylalanine or tryptophan, likely due to a read error. The gene calls are TRBV7-2 and TRBJ1-1; no reliable D call. Between the trimmed V and J ends, which lost 7 bases and 3 bases, there was a span of 6 bases. The CDR3 consists of 11 residues. CDR1 is SGHTA, CDR2 FQGNSA, per germline. The chain's CDR3 is CASNGDTEAFS. The CDR3 nucleotides read TGTGCCAGCAACGGGGACACTGAAGCTTTCTCT.

The V call is TRBV5-1, the J call TRBJ1-3; 12 bases match TRBD1. Per germline, CDR1 SGHRS and CDR2 YFSETQ. The length of the CDR3 is 14 residues. The trim removed 5 bases at V and 8 bases at J, leaving 5 bases unmatched. CDR3 loop: CASRAGTGGHTIYF. CDR3 DNA: TGCGCCAGCAGGGCCGGGACAGGGGGCCACACCATATATTTT.

This clonotype appeared a few times. J is TRBJ2-5 and V is TRBV9; the D gene could be TRBD1 or TRBD2 (5 bases each). CDR3 length: 16 residues. The V gene's germline CDR1 is SGDLS and CDR2 YYNGEE. Trimming took off 0 bases at V and 1 base at J, with 13 bases between the two ends. CDR3 region: CASSVGVGRFQETQYF. The CDR3, as DNA: TGTGCCAGCAGCGTAGGTGTGGGACGCTTCCAAGAGACCCAGTACTTC.

The V call is TRBV7-8, the J call TRBJ2-5; no clear D. CDR3 length: 12 residues. V gave up 5 bases and J gave up 13 bases, with 17 bases separating them. CDR1 is SGHVS, CDR2 FQNEAQ, per germline. CDR3 bases: TGTGCCAGCAGCCGCTCCGGACCAGACCTGTACTTC. This sequence encodes CASSRSGPDLYF.